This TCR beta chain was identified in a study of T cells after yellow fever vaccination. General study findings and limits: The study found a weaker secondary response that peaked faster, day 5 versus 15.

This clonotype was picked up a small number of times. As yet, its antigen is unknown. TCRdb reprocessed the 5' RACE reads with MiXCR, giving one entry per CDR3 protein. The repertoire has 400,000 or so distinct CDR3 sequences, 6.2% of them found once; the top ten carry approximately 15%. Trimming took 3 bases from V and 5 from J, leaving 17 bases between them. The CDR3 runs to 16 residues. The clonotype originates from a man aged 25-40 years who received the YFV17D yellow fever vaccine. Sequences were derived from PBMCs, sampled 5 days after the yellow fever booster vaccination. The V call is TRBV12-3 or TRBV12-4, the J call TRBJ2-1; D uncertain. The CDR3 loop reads CASSFIGLHPNNEQFF. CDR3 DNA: TGTGCCAGCAGTTTTATTGGGCTTCACCCAAACAATGAGCAGTTCTTC.